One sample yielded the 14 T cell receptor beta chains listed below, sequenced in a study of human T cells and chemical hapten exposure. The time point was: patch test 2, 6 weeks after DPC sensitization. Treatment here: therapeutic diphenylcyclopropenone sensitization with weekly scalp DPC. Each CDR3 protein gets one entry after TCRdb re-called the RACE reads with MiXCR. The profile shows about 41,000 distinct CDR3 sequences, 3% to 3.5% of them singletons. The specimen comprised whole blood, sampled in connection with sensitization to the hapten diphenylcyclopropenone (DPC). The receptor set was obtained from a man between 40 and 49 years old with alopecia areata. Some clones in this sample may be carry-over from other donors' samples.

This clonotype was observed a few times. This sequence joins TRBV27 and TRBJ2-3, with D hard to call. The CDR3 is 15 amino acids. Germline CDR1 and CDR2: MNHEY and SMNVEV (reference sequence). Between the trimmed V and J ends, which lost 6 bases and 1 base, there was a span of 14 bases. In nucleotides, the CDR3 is TGTGCCAGCAGACCAAGGCGTTCAGGCACAGATACGCAGTATTTT. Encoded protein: CASRPRRSGTDTQYF.

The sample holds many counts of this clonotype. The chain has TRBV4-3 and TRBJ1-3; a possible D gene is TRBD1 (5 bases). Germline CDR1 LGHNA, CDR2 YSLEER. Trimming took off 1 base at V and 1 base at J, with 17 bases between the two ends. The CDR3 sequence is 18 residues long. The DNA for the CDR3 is TGCGCCAGCAGCCAAGGGCTCCCCGGGGGAGTTTCTGGAAACACCATATATTTT. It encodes CASSQGLPGGVSGNTIYF.

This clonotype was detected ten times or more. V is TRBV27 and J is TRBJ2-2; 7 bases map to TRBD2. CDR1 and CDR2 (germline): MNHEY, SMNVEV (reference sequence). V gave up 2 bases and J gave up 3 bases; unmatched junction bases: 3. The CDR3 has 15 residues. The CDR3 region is CASSLGAGYTGELFF. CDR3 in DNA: TGTGCCAGCAGTTTAGGAGCGGGATACACCGGGGAGCTGTTTTTT.

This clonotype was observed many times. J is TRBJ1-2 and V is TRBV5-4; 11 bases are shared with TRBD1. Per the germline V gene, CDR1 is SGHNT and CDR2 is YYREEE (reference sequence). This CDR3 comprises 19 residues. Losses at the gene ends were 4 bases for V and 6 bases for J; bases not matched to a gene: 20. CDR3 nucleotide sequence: TGTGCCAGCAGCCGTGGACAGGGGGCCAAACCGTCCCCGACTGATGGCTACACCTTC. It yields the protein CASSRGQGAKPSPTDGYTF.

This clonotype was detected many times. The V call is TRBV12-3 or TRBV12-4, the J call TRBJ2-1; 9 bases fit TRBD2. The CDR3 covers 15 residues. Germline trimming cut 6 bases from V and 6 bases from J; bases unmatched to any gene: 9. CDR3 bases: TGTGCCAGCAGACCCGCGGGCGGGAGGGTCAATGAGCAGTTCTTC. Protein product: CASRPAGGRVNEQFF.

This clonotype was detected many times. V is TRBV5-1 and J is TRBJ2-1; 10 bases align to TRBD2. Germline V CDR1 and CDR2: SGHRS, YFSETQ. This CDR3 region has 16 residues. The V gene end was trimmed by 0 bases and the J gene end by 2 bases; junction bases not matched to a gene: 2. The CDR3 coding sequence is TGCGCCAGCAGCTTGGGGCTAGCGGGGGCCTACAATGAGCAGTTCTTC. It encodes CASSLGLAGAYNEQFF.

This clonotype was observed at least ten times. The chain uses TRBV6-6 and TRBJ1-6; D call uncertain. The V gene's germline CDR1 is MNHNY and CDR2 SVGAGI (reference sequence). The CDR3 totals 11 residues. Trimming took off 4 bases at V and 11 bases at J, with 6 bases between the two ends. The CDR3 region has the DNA TGTGCCAGCAGTTCGGATCCACCCCTCCACTTT. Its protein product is CASSSDPPLHF.

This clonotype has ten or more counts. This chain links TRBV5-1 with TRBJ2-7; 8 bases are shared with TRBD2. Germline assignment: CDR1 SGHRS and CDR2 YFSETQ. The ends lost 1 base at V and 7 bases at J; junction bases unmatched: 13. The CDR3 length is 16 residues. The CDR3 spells CASSLSPAGARREQYF. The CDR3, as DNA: TGCGCCAGCAGCTTGAGTCCAGCGGGAGCTCGAAGGGAGCAGTACTTC.

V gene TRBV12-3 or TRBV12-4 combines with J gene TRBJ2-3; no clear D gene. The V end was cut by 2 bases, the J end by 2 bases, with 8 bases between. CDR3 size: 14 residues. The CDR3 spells CASSLLGTTDTQYF. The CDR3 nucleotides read TGTGCCAGCAGTTTACTCGGAACCACAGATACGCAGTATTTT.

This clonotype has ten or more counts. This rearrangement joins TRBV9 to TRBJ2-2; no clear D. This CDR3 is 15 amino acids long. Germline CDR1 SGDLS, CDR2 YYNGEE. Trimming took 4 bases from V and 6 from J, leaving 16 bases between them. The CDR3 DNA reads TGTGCCAGCAGCCCAGGTGTGGCGGTGGCCGGGGAGCTGTTTTTT. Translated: CASSPGVAVAGELFF.

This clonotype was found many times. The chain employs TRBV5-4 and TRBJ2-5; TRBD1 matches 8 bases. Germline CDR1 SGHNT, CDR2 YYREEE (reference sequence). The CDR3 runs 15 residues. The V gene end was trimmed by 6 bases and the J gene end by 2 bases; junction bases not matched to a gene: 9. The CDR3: CASTPGQGRQETQYF. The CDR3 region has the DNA TGTGCCAGCACCCCCGGACAGGGCCGTCAAGAGACCCAGTACTTC. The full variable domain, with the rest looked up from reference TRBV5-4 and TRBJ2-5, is ETGVTQSPTHLIKTRGQQVTLRCSSQSGHNTVSWYQQALGQGPQFIFQYYREEENGRGNFPPRFSGLQFPNYSSELNVNALELDDSALYLCASTPGQGRQETQYFGPGTRLLVL.

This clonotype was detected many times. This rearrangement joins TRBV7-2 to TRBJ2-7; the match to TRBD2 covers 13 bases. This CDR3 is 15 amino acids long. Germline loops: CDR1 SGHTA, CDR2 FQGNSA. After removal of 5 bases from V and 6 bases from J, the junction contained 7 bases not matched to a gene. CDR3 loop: CASSPGLAGAGEQYF. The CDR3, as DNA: TGTGCCAGCAGCCCCGGACTAGCGGGAGCTGGCGAGCAGTACTTC. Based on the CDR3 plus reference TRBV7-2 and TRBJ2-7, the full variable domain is GAGVSQSPSNKVTEKGKDVELRCDPISGHTALYWYRQSLGQGLEFLIYFQGNSAPDKSGLPSDRFSAERTGGSVSTLTIQRTQQEDSAVYLCASSPGLAGAGEQYFGPGTRLTVT.

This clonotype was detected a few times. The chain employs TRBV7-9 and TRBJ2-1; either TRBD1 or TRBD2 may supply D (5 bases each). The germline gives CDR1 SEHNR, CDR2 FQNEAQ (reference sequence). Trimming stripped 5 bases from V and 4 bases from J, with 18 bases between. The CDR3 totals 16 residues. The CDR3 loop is CASSPGTLGPYNEQFF. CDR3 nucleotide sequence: TGTGCCAGCAGCCCCGGGACCTTGGGGCCGTACAATGAGCAGTTCTTC.

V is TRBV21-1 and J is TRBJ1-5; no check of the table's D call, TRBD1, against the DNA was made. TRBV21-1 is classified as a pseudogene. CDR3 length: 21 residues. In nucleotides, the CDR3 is TGTGCCAGCAGCACGGGACAGGCGGATTGGCGGGGTTTCTATAGCAATCAGCCCCAGCATTTT. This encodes CASSTGQADWRGFYSNQPQHF.